The 12 T cell receptor beta chains presented below share a single source sample, sequenced in a study of neurological immune-mediated disorders. TCRdb reprocessed the 5' RACE reads via MiXCR and lists one record per CDR3 protein. This repertoire shows approximately 84,000 distinct CDR3 sequences, around 4.7% found once; its top ten account for roughly 5.6%. This sample's time point: longitudinal time-point 3. Sequencing used PBMCs. Receptors were obtained from a woman in her sixties or seventies with multiple sclerosis.

Many counts were recorded for this clonotype. The chain carries TRBV5-6 and TRBJ1-2; 7 positions match TRBD1. V trimming: 0 bases; J trimming: 5 bases; junction bases outside the gene matches: 4. This CDR3 spans 14 amino acids. Germline lookup yields CDR1 SGHDT and CDR2 YYEEEE. CDR3 amino acids: CASSLEGTAYGYTF. CDR3 in DNA: TGTGCCAGCAGCTTGGAAGGGACAGCATATGGCTACACCTTC.

About this clonotype: With a much larger clone just one base away, this may be a read error. This rearrangement joins TRBV7-8 to TRBJ2-4; D remains unclear. Germline V gene lookup returns CDR1 SGHVS and CDR2 FQNEAQ. Trimming took off 6 bases at V and 8 bases at J, with 11 bases between the two ends. The CDR3 loop spans 12 amino acids. The CDR3 protein is CASSFEVYIQYF. The CDR3 DNA reads TGTGCCAGCAGTTTTGAGGTATACATTCAGTACTTC.

This clonotype was counted at least ten times. J is TRBJ1-4 and V is TRBV5-1, with D tentatively TRBD1 (5 bases). CDR3 length: 17 residues. The germline CDR1 and CDR2 sequences are SGHRS and YFSETQ. V lost 0 bases, J lost 0 bases, and 12 bases lay in between. Written as DNA, the CDR3 is TGCGCCAGCAGCTTGGAGTGGGGCTTCTCAACTAATGAAAAACTGTTTTTT. Its protein product is CASSLEWGFSTNEKLFF.

This clonotype was seen many times. This rearrangement joins TRBV20-1 to TRBJ1-6, with D perhaps TRBD1 (5 bases). The CDR3 is 14 amino acids. CDR1 is DFQATT and CDR2 is SNEGSKA in the germline V gene (reference sequence). V was cut by 4 bases and J by 6 bases, with 13 bases left in between. The CDR3 spells CSATKGRGNSPLHF. The CDR3, as DNA: TGCAGTGCTACAAAGGGGCGCGGTAATTCACCCCTCCACTTT.

There are many counts of this clonotype. The rearrangement uses TRBV7-2 and TRBJ2-3, with a tentative D call TRBD2 (6 bases). Germline lookup yields CDR1 SGHTA and CDR2 FQGNSA. The CDR3 totals 15 residues. The V gene lost 6 bases and the J gene lost 2 bases, with 15 bases spanning the gap. This chain's CDR3 is CASSYAGSPTDTQYF. CDR3 DNA sequence: TGTGCCAGCAGTTATGCGGGGAGCCCCACAGATACGCAGTATTTT.

This clonotype was picked up many times. This sequence joins TRBV6-4 and TRBJ1-1; D is possibly TRBD1 (6 bases). Trimming stripped 5 bases from V and 8 bases from J, with 15 bases between. The CDR3 contains 13 residues. CDR1 and CDR2 (germline): MRHNA, SNTAGT. CDR3 in DNA: TGTGCCAGCAGTTCTCAGGACAGCGCCGAAGCTTTCTTT. Translating it yields CASSSQDSAEAFF.

This clonotype is medium-sized by share. The chain employs TRBV10-3 and TRBJ2-7; perhaps TRBD2 as D (6 bases). Germline CDR1 and CDR2: ENHRY and SYGVKD. Trimming left V 5 bases short and J 1 base short, with 9 bases between. This CDR3 contains 13 residues. The CDR3 loop is CAISRGESYEQYF. The CDR3 bases are TGTGCCATCAGTCGCGGGGAGTCCTACGAGCAGTACTTC.

This clonotype was counted ten times or more. V usage is TRBV7-9 and J usage is TRBJ2-5; the match to TRBD1 covers 10 bases. Looked up from germline, CDR1 is SEHNR and CDR2 is FQNEAQ (reference sequence). V lost 5 bases and J lost 4; bases outside the gene matches: 4. CDR3 length: 14 residues. Here the CDR3 reads CASSGTGVRETQYF. DNA of the CDR3: TGTGCCAGCAGCGGGACAGGGGTTCGAGAGACCCAGTACTTC.

This clonotype appeared many times. The rearrangement joins TRBV29-1 to TRBJ2-5; D perhaps matches TRBD2 (7 bases). Germline assignment: CDR1 SQVTM and CDR2 ANQGSEA. V lost 6 bases and J lost 2, with 19 bases in between. This CDR3 spans 15 amino acids. For the CDR3, the DNA is TGCAGCGTAAAAATGAGCGGGACACCACAAGAGACCCAGTACTTC. It is translated as CSVKMSGTPQETQYF. Using reference TRBV29-1 and TRBJ2-5 for the parts outside the CDR3, the full variable domain is SAVISQKPSRDICQRGTSLTIQCQVDSQVTMMFWYRQQPGQSLTLIATANQGSEATYESGFVIDKFPISRPNLTFSTLTVSNMSPEDSSIYLCSVKMSGTPQETQYFGPGTRLLVL.

This clonotype has ten or more counts. The chain carries TRBV10-3 and TRBJ2-7; 8 bases are a match to TRBD1. The germline V gene has CDR1 ENHRY and CDR2 SYGVKD. V shed 4 bases, J shed 1 base, and the junction held 9 bases outside the gene matches. This CDR3 has 16 amino acids. CDR3 residues: CAISGVGTGKSYEQYF. In DNA form, the CDR3 reads TGTGCCATCAGTGGGGTCGGGACAGGTAAATCCTACGAGCAGTACTTC.

This clonotype was recorded at least ten times. As DNA, the CDR3 is TGTGCCAGCAGTTACGTACAGGGGAAGGGCGGGGAGCTGTTTTTT. Its translation: CASSYVQGKGGELFF. This chain uses TRBV6-5 with TRBJ2-2, with 7 bases fitting TRBD1. The V gene end was trimmed by 2 bases and the J gene end by 7 bases; junction bases not matched to a gene: 7. Germline CDR1 is MNHEY and CDR2 is SVGAGI. The CDR3 runs 15 residues.

This clonotype was detected many times. The V and J genes are TRBV5-1 and TRBJ2-1, with 13 bases matching TRBD2. Germline CDR1 reads SGHRS; CDR2 reads YFSETQ. CDR3 length equals 15 residues. Germline trimming cut 3 bases from V and 4 bases from J; bases unmatched to any gene: 1. The CDR3 region has the DNA TGCGCCAGCAGCTGGGGACTAGCGGGGTACAATGAGCAGTTCTTC. Its protein product is CASSWGLAGYNEQFF.